The T cell receptor (beta chain) described here comes from a study of blood T cell repertoires in COVID-19. Looking at the study overall: Acute and convalescent COVID-19 specimens originated in the United States, Italy and Spain.

Original analysis: Reference gene primer amplification in the assay estimated nucleated cell counts. The data were produced by immunoSEQ multiplex PCR, yet TCRdb's version contains in-frame clones alone and is incomplete. V, J and clone size are taken as reported in that table, and D and trimming were inferred from the DNA itself. This sample carries tens of thousands of clones, about 81% of them seen once, and the ten largest clones take 10% to 15%. This CDR3 has 13 amino acids. Germline V gene sequence: CDR1 SGHDN, CDR2 FVKESK. V lost 2 bases and J 15 bases, leaving 17 bases between the germline ends.

The source of this sequence is a human donor in a cohort sampled during active COVID-19. The sequenced material came from peripheral blood. This rearrangement joins TRBV14 to TRBJ2-1; D gene ambiguous. CDR3 amino acids: CASSQFAVSPSFF. The CDR3, as DNA: TGTGCCAGCAGCCAATTTGCGGTATCTCCATCGTTCTTC.